The 20 T cell receptor beta chains given below trace back to one sample, sequenced in a study of OX40 agonist ivuxolimab in advanced cancers. TCRdb's copy holds only in-frame clones and misses some; the assay was immunoSEQ multiplex PCR. The table includes about 36,000 clones, roughly 80% detected once. Specimen: CD4+ or CD8+ T cells sorted from blood, collected in a trial of the OX40 agonist ivuxolimab. The receptor set was obtained from an adult with an advanced solid tumor such as melanoma, head and neck, liver or kidney cancer.

J is TRBJ1-3 and V is TRBV28, with D possibly being TRBD1 (5 bases). The CDR3 totals 14 residues. The V end lost 6 bases, the J end lost 0 bases, and 9 bases lay between the germline ends. CDR1 is MDHEN and CDR2 is SYDVKM in the germline V gene. CDR3 sequence: CASRGTSSGNTIYF. The CDR3 DNA reads TGTGCCAGCAGAGGGACGAGCTCTGGAAACACCATATATTTT.

In DNA form, the CDR3 reads TGTGCCAGCAGGCAAGAAACGGGGGAAGAGACCCAGTACTTC. This translates into CASRQETGEETQYF. The chain carries TRBV27 and TRBJ2-5, with D perhaps matching TRBD2 (6 bases). V was shortened by 6 bases and J by 3 bases, with 14 bases between the two germline ends. CDR1 is MNHEY, CDR2 SMNVEV, per germline (reference sequence). The CDR3 has 14 residues.

The chain uses TRBV6-1 and TRBJ2-5; D possibly matches TRBD1 or TRBD2 (5 bases each). The CDR3 has 13 residues. V was trimmed by 6 bases and J by 11 bases, leaving 19 bases between them. Germline V gene data show CDR1 as MNHNS and CDR2 as SASEGT. CDR3 sequence: CASSGISGAKQYF. In DNA, the CDR3 is TGTGCCAGCAGCGGGATTTCCGGGGCCAAGCAGTACTTC.

This clone was seen more than once but under ten times. The V gene is TRBV5-4, the J gene TRBJ2-1, with TRBD2 identical over 7 bases. The junction had 10 bases not matched to a gene; V was cut back by 7 bases and J by 6 bases. CDR1 and CDR2 (germline): SGHNT, YYREEE (reference sequence). This CDR3 has 14 residues. This CDR3 is CASHSAGRGNEQFF. The CDR3 coding sequence is TGTGCCAGCCATTCGGCAGGGAGGGGCAATGAGCAGTTCTTC.

The CDR3 DNA reads TGTGCCAGCAGTCTAGCGGTGGGCTCCTACAATGAGCAGTTCTTC. Residues: CASSLAVGSYNEQFF. This chain links TRBV28 with TRBJ2-1; TRBD2 agrees at 7 bases. CDR3 length: 15 residues. CDR1 is MDHEN and CDR2 is SYDVKM in the germline V gene. J gave up 0 bases and V 5 bases, and 4 bases lay outside the gene matches. Full variable domain (rest looked up from reference TRBV28 and TRBJ2-1): DVKVTQSSRYLVKRTGEKVFLECVQDMDHENMFWYRQDPGLGLRLIYFSYDVKMKEKGDIPEGYSVSREKKERFSLILESASTNQTSMYLCASSLAVGSYNEQFFGPGTRLTVL.

In this sample, this clone turned up a few times. The gene calls are TRBV19 and TRBJ2-2; tentatively, D is TRBD2 (5 bases). Germline-derived CDR1 and CDR2 are LNHDA and SQIVND (reference sequence). The CDR3 has 14 residues. V was clipped by 5 bases and J by 3 bases, with 10 bases between them. The CDR3 region is CASSPDYYTGELFF. The CDR3 DNA sequence: TGTGCCAGTAGTCCAGACTATTACACCGGGGAGCTGTTTTTT.

The chain is built from TRBV27 and TRBJ2-1; D possibly corresponds to TRBD1 (5 bases). The CDR3 is 13 residues long. V lost 3 bases to trimming and J lost 7 bases, with 10 bases between them. Germline lookup yields CDR1 MNHEY and CDR2 SMNVEV (reference sequence). The CDR3 region is CASSLGRLNEQFF. In nucleotides, the CDR3 is TGTGCCAGCAGTTTGGGGCGTTTAAATGAGCAGTTCTTC.

The V gene is TRBV9, the J gene TRBJ2-3, with 10 positions matching TRBD2. The junction had 9 bases not matched to a gene; V was cut back by 2 bases and J by 3 bases. The germline V gene has CDR1 SGDLS and CDR2 YYNGEE. The CDR3 sequence is 17 residues long. This CDR3 reads CASSVTSGPTRTDTQYF. The CDR3 DNA reads TGTGCCAGCAGCGTGACTAGCGGGCCCACCCGGACAGATACGCAGTATTTT. The full variable domain, completed using reference TRBV9 and TRBJ2-3, is DSGVTQTPKHLITATGQRVTLRCSPRSGDLSVYWYQQSLDQGLQFLIQYYNGEERAKGNILERFSAQQFPDLHSELNLSSLELGDSALYFCASSVTSGPTRTDTQYFGPGTRLTVL.

The sample holds one count of this clone. This chain joins TRBV7-7 and TRBJ1-3; the D gene is possibly TRBD1 (5 bases). Trimming left V 2 bases short and J 4 bases short, with 12 bases between. Per germline, CDR1 SSHAT and CDR2 FNYEAQ (reference sequence). The CDR3 has 15 residues. The CDR3 region has the DNA TGTGCCAGCAGCTTAAACGCGGACATCGGAAACACCATATATTTT. Its translation is CASSLNADIGNTIYF.

V gene TRBV9 combines with J gene TRBJ2-3; D might be TRBD2 (6 bases). CDR1 and CDR2 (germline): SGDLS, YYNGEE. V gave up 2 bases and J gave up 0 bases, with 13 bases separating them. This CDR3 comprises 16 residues. In DNA form, the CDR3 reads TGTGCCAGCAGCGTCGGGACTGGGCTTAGCACAGATACGCAGTATTTT. Translated, it gives CASSVGTGLSTDTQYF.

The genes are TRBV5-6 and TRBJ2-1; D gene ambiguous. The CDR3 runs 14 residues. Trimming left V 0 bases short and J 9 bases short, with 13 bases between. Germline values: CDR1 SGHDT, CDR2 YYEEEE. The CDR3, as DNA: TGTGCCAGCAGCTTGGCGCGCCACCCGGGTGAGCAGTTCTTC. Amino acid sequence: CASSLARHPGEQFF.

This clone occurred once. This rearrangement joins TRBV4-1 to TRBJ2-1, with no clear D. Trimming removed 3 bases at V and 7 bases at J, with 4 bases between. Germline CDR1 MGHRA, CDR2 YSYEKL. The CDR3 loop spans 11 amino acids. DNA for the CDR3: TGCGCCAGCAGCCAGAGAAATGAGCAGTTCTTC. Translated, it gives CASSQRNEQFF.

With regard to this clone: A junction end diverges from the germline sequence, so it may reflect a read error. The rearrangement links TRBV7-7 to TRBJ2-5; 11 nucleotides align to TRBD2. CDR1 and CDR2 (germline): SSHAT, FNYEAQ (reference sequence). The CDR3 consists of 17 residues. This CDR3 reads CASSLGLAGGTQETQYF. The CDR3 bases are TGTGCTAGCAGCTTAGGTCTAGCGGGGGGAACCCAAGAGACCCAGTACTTC.

Relative to its sample, this clone is medium-sized. The genes are TRBV2 and TRBJ1-6; no definite D call. The CDR3 has 15 residues. The V and J ends lost 3 bases and 8 bases respectively, with 14 bases between them. Germline V gives CDR1 SNHLY, CDR2 FYNNEI. In DNA form, the CDR3 reads TGTGCCAGCAGTGACCTAGTAGCCTCTTATTCACCCCTCCACTTT. Protein: CASSDLVASYSPLHF. The variable domain in full, completed from reference TRBV2 and TRBJ1-6, reads EPEVTQTPSHQVTQMGQEVILRCVPISNHLYFYWYRQILGQKVEFLVSFYNNEISEKSEIFDDQFSVERPDGSNFTLKIRSTKLEDSAMYFCASSDLVASYSPLHFGNGTRLTVT.

CDR3 sequence: CASSYEGGTEAFF. The DNA of the CDR3 is TGTGCCAGCAGTTACGAGGGGGGCACTGAAGCTTTCTTT. The chain is built from TRBV6-6 and TRBJ1-1; possibly TRBD1 for D (6 bases). Trimming stripped 2 bases from V and 4 bases from J, with 8 bases between. Per the germline V gene, CDR1 is MNHNY and CDR2 is SVGAGI (reference sequence). The CDR3 has 13 amino acids.

V gene TRBV9 combines with J gene TRBJ1-2; D call uncertain. Germline-derived CDR1 and CDR2 are SGDLS and YYNGEE. The CDR3 extends over 14 amino acids. V was shortened by 4 bases and J by 4 bases, with 14 bases between the two germline ends. This CDR3 reads CASSLSGKPYGYTF. As DNA, the CDR3 is TGTGCCAGCAGCTTATCGGGAAAACCCTATGGCTACACCTTC.

J is TRBJ1-5 and V is TRBV6-5, with a weak D call TRBD1 (6 bases). Trimming took off 3 bases at V and 5 bases at J, with 11 bases between the two ends. There are 14 residues in the CDR3. Germline assignment: CDR1 MNHEY and CDR2 SVGAGI. The CDR3 region has the DNA TGTGCCAGCAGTTATCTAGGGGGGGATCAGCCCCAGCATTTT. Translated: CASSYLGGDQPQHF.

The chain recombines TRBV4-1 with TRBJ2-7, with 8 nucleotides matching TRBD1. The V gene end was trimmed by 0 bases and the J gene end by 4 bases; junction bases not matched to a gene: 8. This CDR3 has 16 residues. CDR1 and CDR2 from the germline V gene are MGHRA and YSYEKL. The CDR3 spells CASSQDRPGGGYEQYF. For the CDR3, the DNA is TGCGCCAGCAGCCAAGATCGTCCAGGGGGCGGATACGAGCAGTACTTC.

This sequence joins TRBV15 and TRBJ2-1; D uncertain. Germline V gene lookup returns CDR1 LNHNV and CDR2 YYDKDF (reference sequence). The V and J ends lost 0 bases and 12 bases respectively, with 12 bases between them. The CDR3 loop spans 13 amino acids. DNA for the CDR3: TGTGCCACCAGCAGAGATCGCGGCCTTGGGCAGTTCTTC. Translating gives CATSRDRGLGQFF.

V gene TRBV18 combines with J gene TRBJ2-5; a weak D match, TRBD2 (6 bases). This CDR3 comprises 15 residues. Germline V gene lookup returns CDR1 KGHSH and CDR2 LQKENI. V was trimmed by 4 bases and J by 2 bases, leaving 14 bases between them. The CDR3 DNA sequence: TGTGCCAGCTCACACGCCGGGACTTCACAAGAGACCCAGTACTTC. This sequence encodes CASSHAGTSQETQYF.